This T cell receptor (beta chain) derives from a study of blood T cell repertoires in COVID-19. Study summary: Sites in the United States, Italy and Spain provided acute and convalescent COVID-19 samples. PBMCs, B-cell-depleted T cells, or T cells were the source of the cDNA or gDNA that made up the material.

Germline values: CDR1 SGHAT, CDR2 FQNNGV. Trimming pared 5 bases from V and 4 bases from J, leaving 17 bases between. The CDR3 totals 16 residues. Source study methods: By means of reference gene primer amplification, nucleated cell counts were estimated. Using immunoSEQ multiplex PCR, the repertoire was profiled, and TCRdb retains in-frame clones only, with some absent. That table furnishes V, J and clone size, whereas the DNA furnished D and trimming. The sample shows 250,000 or so clones, roughly 84% of them seen only once. This receptor was taken from a woman in her thirties or forties who had recovered from COVID-19. The rearrangement uses TRBV11-2 and TRBJ2-2; the D gene is possibly TRBD2 (6 bases). The sample taken for sequencing was peripheral blood. The CDR3: CASSQRGASGTGELFF. The CDR3 coding sequence is TGTGCCAGCAGCCAACGCGGGGCATCAGGCACCGGGGAGCTGTTTTTT.